These 27 T cell receptor beta chains were sequenced from one sample in a study of CD8+ T cells in alopecia areata. In each case, RNA was isolated and then reverse transcribed into cDNA as the sequencing template. Repertoires were generated with immunoSEQ multiplex PCR, while TCRdb's copy carries only in-frame clones and drops some. Of approximately 11,000 clones listed, about 60% are singletons. Alopecia areata patients provided lesional scalp punch biopsies and peripheral blood, both collected for the study. The sample was skin. These receptors all stem from a human donor with alopecia areata.

The V and J genes are TRBV28 and TRBJ2-2; D unclear. The V gene's germline CDR1 is MDHEN and CDR2 SYDVKM. The V end lost 2 bases, the J end lost 1 base, and 8 bases lay between the germline ends. The CDR3 is 15 residues long. The CDR3 DNA is TGTGCCAGCAGTTTAGCTCCAGGGAACACCGGGGAGCTGTTTTTT. Translated, it gives CASSLAPGNTGELFF. The variable domain in full, with the rest retrieved from reference TRBV28 and TRBJ2-2, is DVKVTQSSRYLVKRTGEKVFLECVQDMDHENMFWYRQDPGLGLRLIYFSYDVKMKEKGDIPEGYSVSREKKERFSLILESASTNQTSMYLCASSLAPGNTGELFFGEGSRLTVL.

The chain couples TRBV7-9 to TRBJ2-4, with 10 bases matching TRBD1. The V gene end was trimmed by 4 bases and the J gene end by 11 bases; junction bases not matched to a gene: 8. Germline-derived CDR1 and CDR2 are SEHNR and FQNEAQ (reference sequence). This CDR3 is 14 amino acids long. CDR3 nucleotides: TGTGCCAGCAGCTCGAAGACAGGGGGCGCGGTTCAGTACTTC. Translation: CASSSKTGGAVQYF.

To note about this clone: A junction boundary mismatches the germline segment, possibly from a read error. The chain employs TRBV7-8 and TRBJ2-7; D perhaps matches TRBD1 (6 bases). The CDR3 has 14 residues. CDR1 and CDR2 from the germline V gene are SGHVS and FQNEAQ. The chain's CDR3 is CARSSTGKYYEQYF. The CDR3 DNA follows: TGTGCCCGCAGCTCTACAGGGAAATACTACGAGCAGTACTTC. Variable domain in full (rest from reference TRBV7-8 and TRBJ2-7): GAGVSQSPRYKVAKRGQDVALRCDPISGHVSLFWYQQALGQGPEFLTYFQNEAQLDKSGLPSDRFFAERPEGSVSTLKIQRTQQEDSAVYLCARSSTGKYYEQYFGPGTRLTVT.

The chain is built from TRBV19 and TRBJ2-2; 9 bases fit TRBD2. The V gene end was trimmed by 4 bases and the J gene end by 3 bases; junction bases not matched to a gene: 6. The length of the CDR3 is 16 residues. Germline V CDR1 and CDR2: LNHDA, SQIVND (reference sequence). The CDR3 DNA is TGTGCCAGTAGTAACTCCGGGACTAGCCACACCGGGGAGCTGTTTTTT. This codes for CASSNSGTSHTGELFF.

This chain connects TRBV4-1 to TRBJ2-7; D remains unclear. This CDR3 contains 15 residues. V gave up 0 bases and J gave up 2 bases, with 11 bases separating them. The V gene's germline CDR1 is MGHRA and CDR2 YSYEKL. DNA of the CDR3: TGCGCCAGCAGCCAAGATTCGACGGACCCCTACGAGCAGTACTTC. Amino acids: CASSQDSTDPYEQYF.

V is TRBV19 and J is TRBJ2-1, with D unresolved. Germline V CDR1 and CDR2: LNHDA, SQIVND (reference sequence). V lost 1 base and J 0 bases, leaving 10 bases between the germline ends. This CDR3 is 16 amino acids long. DNA of the CDR3: TGTGCCAGTAGTATAGCCGGGTTGAGCTCCTACAATGAGCAGTTCTTC. Its translation is CASSIAGLSSYNEQFF.

This clone was counted between two and nine times. An end of the junction differs from the germline gene, which may be a read error. The rearrangement links TRBV7-7 to TRBJ1-5, with 12 bases matching TRBD1. The CDR3 consists of 16 residues. Germline V gene lookup returns CDR1 SSHAT and CDR2 FNYEAQ (reference sequence). The CDR3 loop reads CASSLEGDRGHQPQHF. The CDR3 region has the DNA TGTGCTAGCAGCTTAGAGGGGGACAGGGGGCATCAGCCCCAGCATTTT.

Remarks on this clone: At one end, the junction sequence differs from germline, possibly due to a read error. The chain couples TRBV7-7 to TRBJ2-3, with a tentative D call TRBD1 (6 bases). The germline V gene has CDR1 SSHAT and CDR2 FNYEAQ (reference sequence). CDR3 length: 16 amino acids. The CDR3 loop reads CASSLGGQLRGDTQYF. The CDR3, as DNA: TGTGCTAGCAGCTTAGGAGGACAGCTCAGGGGAGATACGCAGTATTTT. The full variable domain, in which reference TRBV7-7 and TRBJ2-3 provide the parts outside the CDR3, is GAGVSQSPRYKVTKRGQDVTLRCDPISSHATLYWYQQALGQGPEFLTYFNYEAQPDKSGLPSDRFSAERPEGSISTLTIQRTEQRDSAMYRCASSLGGQLRGDTQYFGPGTRLTVL.

The rearrangement links TRBV28 to TRBJ2-3, with D tentatively TRBD2 (6 bases). This CDR3 region has 15 residues. CDR1 is MDHEN and CDR2 is SYDVKM in the germline V gene. V shed 5 bases and J shed 10 bases, with 22 bases lying between them. The CDR3 reads CASSRNPGLVFPQYF. CDR3 bases: TGTGCCAGCAGTCGCAACCCGGGACTCGTCTTTCCGCAGTATTTT.

The sample holds a few counts of this clone. The J gene is TRBJ2-3, the V gene TRBV25-1; TRBD1 is a possible D gene (5 bases). Germline V gives CDR1 MGHDK, CDR2 SYGVNS. Trimming took off 4 bases at V and 3 bases at J, with 8 bases between the two ends. The CDR3 consists of 13 residues. The CDR3 nucleotides are TGTGCCAGCAGTGTCCAGGGAACAGATACGCAGTATTTT. Translated, it gives CASSVQGTDTQYF.

The CDR3: CASSLTSGYEQYF. CDR3 sequence (DNA): TGTGCCAGCAGCTTGACTAGCGGCTACGAGCAGTACTTC. The chain uses TRBV7-6 and TRBJ2-7, with 9 bases that match TRBD2. This CDR3 has 13 residues. Germline-derived CDR1 and CDR2 are SGHVS and FNYEAQ. V lost 3 bases and J lost 3; bases outside the gene matches: 0.

This clone was detected once. V usage is TRBV7-9 and J usage is TRBJ2-3; 8 nucleotides match TRBD1. Per germline, CDR1 SEHNR and CDR2 FQNEAQ (reference sequence). V was clipped by 4 bases and J by 3 bases; unmatched bases: 12. The CDR3 spans 17 residues. This CDR3 is CASSWDWTGKGTDTQYF. In DNA, the CDR3 is TGTGCCAGCAGCTGGGATTGGACAGGGAAGGGAACAGATACGCAGTATTTT.

This chain links TRBV28 with TRBJ1-5; D is perhaps TRBD1 (5 bases). The CDR3 extends over 17 amino acids. CDR1 is MDHEN, CDR2 SYDVKM, per germline. V lost 4 bases and J 2 bases, leaving 18 bases between the germline ends. In nucleotides, the CDR3 is TGTGCCAGCAGTTACGAGTTGGGGGTTTATGGCAATCAGCCCCAGCATTTT. Its translation is CASSYELGVYGNQPQHF.

Written as DNA, the CDR3 is TGTGCCAGCAGCCAAGGCGACAGGGGGCTCCGAGAGACCCAGTACTTC. Translated, it gives CASSQGDRGLRETQYF. This chain connects TRBV4-2 to TRBJ2-5; 10 positions match TRBD1. Germline V gene sequence: CDR1 LGHNA, CDR2 YNFKEQ. This CDR3 is 16 amino acids long. The V gene end was trimmed by 1 base and the J gene end by 4 bases; junction bases not matched to a gene: 6.

The genes are TRBV5-1 and TRBJ2-1; 8 bases line up with TRBD1. CDR3 length: 15 residues. Germline CDR1 is SGHRS and CDR2 is YFSETQ. With 1 base clipped from V and 7 bases from J, the junction kept 7 bases outside the gene matches. The CDR3 spells CASSLRQGAGNEQFF. The DNA for the CDR3 is TGCGCCAGCAGCTTGCGGCAGGGGGCAGGGAATGAGCAGTTCTTC.

This clone was counted only a few times. The V and J genes are TRBV7-9 and TRBJ1-5, with D unclear. Germline lookup yields CDR1 SEHNR and CDR2 FQNEAQ (reference sequence). The CDR3 sequence is 14 residues long. The V end lost 5 bases, the J end lost 3 bases, and 11 bases lay between the germline ends. CDR3 amino acids: CASSLTDTNQPQHF. The DNA for the CDR3 is TGTGCCAGCAGCCTGACGGATACCAATCAGCCCCAGCATTTT.

This clone appeared a single time. The gene calls are TRBV28 and TRBJ1-4, with unresolved D. Trimming took off 6 bases at V and 10 bases at J, with 21 bases between the two ends. Looked up from germline, CDR1 is MDHEN and CDR2 is SYDVKM. The CDR3 has 15 amino acids. The CDR3 nucleotides are TGTGCCAGCAGCTATAGCGGGAGTGGTAAGGGAAAACTGTTTTTT. It yields the protein CASSYSGSGKGKLFF.

The chain carries TRBV6-5 and TRBJ2-5, with TRBD2 matching over 11 bases. The CDR3 has 15 amino acids. Trimming removed 6 bases from V and 1 base from J; junction bases left unmatched: 4. Germline CDR1 and CDR2: MNHEY and SVGAGI. CDR3 nucleotide sequence: TGTGCCAGCAGACCCGGGACTAGCGGCCAAGAGACCCAGTACTTC. Amino acids: CASRPGTSGQETQYF.

This chain uses TRBV5-4 with TRBJ1-1; D call uncertain. CDR3 length: 14 amino acids. V was cut by 1 base and J by 0 bases, with 7 bases left in between. Germline CDR1 and CDR2: SGHNT and YYREEE (reference sequence). This CDR3 reads CASSLLAVNTEAFF. CDR3 sequence (DNA): TGTGCCAGCAGCTTGTTGGCCGTGAACACTGAAGCTTTCTTT.

The chain uses TRBV4-1 and TRBJ2-7, with no clear D. The V gene lost 1 base and the J gene lost 5 bases, with 15 bases spanning the gap. This CDR3 is 15 amino acids long. CDR1 MGHRA and CDR2 YSYEKL come from the germline V gene. CDR3 bases: TGCGCCAGCAGCCAAGGTTCCGAGCGCCTGGACGAGCAGTACTTC. This codes for CASSQGSERLDEQYF.

In the case of this clone: Other DNA sequences in the same sample also yield this CDR3. This chain uses TRBV7-9 with TRBJ2-7; D is ambiguous. Germline CDR1 is SEHNR and CDR2 is FQNEAQ (reference sequence). Trimming left V 1 base short and J 2 bases short, with 9 bases between. CDR3 length: 14 residues. CDR3 nucleotide sequence: TGTGCCAGCAGCTTAGGTACGCCCCCCTACGAGCAGTACTTC. Translation gives CASSLGTPPYEQYF.

This chain links TRBV4-3 with TRBJ1-2; a weak D match, TRBD1 (5 bases). The germline V gene encodes CDR1 LGHNA and CDR2 YSLEER. This CDR3 spans 16 amino acids. Between the trimmed V and J ends, which lost 0 bases and 8 bases, there was a span of 19 bases. CDR3 sequence reads: CASSQDPRQGQYGYTF. For the CDR3, the DNA is TGCGCCAGCAGCCAAGACCCCAGGCAGGGCCAGTACGGCTACACCTTC.

This clone has only one observation. The chain links TRBV2 to TRBJ2-1; 10 bases are a match to TRBD2. The trim removed 8 bases at V and 5 bases at J, leaving 6 bases unmatched. CDR3 length: 14 residues. Germline values: CDR1 SNHLY, CDR2 FYNNEI. DNA for the CDR3: TGTGCCAGCTTGGTCCTAGCGGGGGACAATGAGCAGTTCTTC. This gives the protein CASLVLAGDNEQFF.

The chain links TRBV7-6 to TRBJ2-7, with D maybe TRBD1 (5 bases). CDR3 size: 15 residues. Trimming removed 0 bases at V and 2 bases at J, with 11 bases between. Germline assignment: CDR1 SGHVS and CDR2 FNYEAQ. The CDR3 nucleotides read TGTGCCAGCAGCTTAGCGCAAGGACAAACCTACGAGCAGTACTTC. This encodes CASSLAQGQTYEQYF.

The CDR3 loop reads CASSLEGGAGNQPQHF. As DNA, the CDR3 is TGCGCCAGCAGCTTGGAGGGGGGCGCCGGCAATCAGCCCCAGCATTTT. The rearrangement joins TRBV5-1 to TRBJ1-5; D may be TRBD1 (6 bases). This CDR3 spans 16 amino acids. Germline V lookup: CDR1 SGHRS, CDR2 YFSETQ. Trimming cost V 0 bases and J 2 bases, with 12 bases left between them.

This CDR3 is CASSLMGQGGQPQHF. The CDR3 coding sequence is TGCGCCAGCAGCTTGATGGGACAGGGAGGCCAGCCCCAGCATTTT. The chain links TRBV5-1 to TRBJ1-5; 9 bases align to TRBD1. Germline lookup yields CDR1 SGHRS and CDR2 YFSETQ. CDR3 size: 15 residues. Losses at the gene ends were 1 base for V and 7 bases for J; bases not matched to a gene: 6.

V and J are TRBV9 and TRBJ2-3; no reliable D call. The V and J ends lost 0 bases and 6 bases respectively, with 8 bases between them. CDR3 size: 13 residues. Per germline, CDR1 SGDLS and CDR2 YYNGEE. In DNA, the CDR3 is TGTGCCAGCAGCGTAGCTATTCGGGATACGCAGTATTTT. This translates into CASSVAIRDTQYF.